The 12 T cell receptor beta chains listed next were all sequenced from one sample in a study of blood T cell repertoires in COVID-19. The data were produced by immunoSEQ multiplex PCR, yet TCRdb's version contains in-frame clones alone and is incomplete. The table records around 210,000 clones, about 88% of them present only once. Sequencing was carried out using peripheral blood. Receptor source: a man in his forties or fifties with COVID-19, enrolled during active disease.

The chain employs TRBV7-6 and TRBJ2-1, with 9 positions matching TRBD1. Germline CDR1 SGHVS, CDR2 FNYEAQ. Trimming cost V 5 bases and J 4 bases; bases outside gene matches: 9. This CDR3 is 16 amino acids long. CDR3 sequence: CASSKQGAQAYNEQFF. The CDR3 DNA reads TGTGCCAGCAGCAAACAGGGGGCGCAGGCATACAATGAGCAGTTCTTC.

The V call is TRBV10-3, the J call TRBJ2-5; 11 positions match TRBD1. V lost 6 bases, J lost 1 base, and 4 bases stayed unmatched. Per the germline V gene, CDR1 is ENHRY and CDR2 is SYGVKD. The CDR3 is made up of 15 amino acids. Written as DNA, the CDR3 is TGTGCCATCAGCCCCGGGACAGGGGGCCAAGAGACCCAGTACTTC. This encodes CAISPGTGGQETQYF.

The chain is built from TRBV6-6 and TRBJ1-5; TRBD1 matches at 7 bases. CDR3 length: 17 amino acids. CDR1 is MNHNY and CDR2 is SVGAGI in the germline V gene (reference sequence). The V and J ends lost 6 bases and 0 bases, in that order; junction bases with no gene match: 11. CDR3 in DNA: TGTGCCAGCAGACGAAGACCGGGACAGAATAGCAATCAGCCCCAGCATTTT. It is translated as CASRRRPGQNSNQPQHF.

The CDR3 nucleotides read TGTGCCAGCAGTGAGGCCTTATACGAGCAGTACTTC. Translating gives CASSEALYEQYF. The rearrangement uses TRBV2 and TRBJ2-7, with D hard to call. Germline lookup yields CDR1 SNHLY and CDR2 FYNNEI. This CDR3 region has 12 residues. V lost 3 bases, J lost 4 bases, and 7 bases lay in between. Full variable domain (rest looked up from reference TRBV2 and TRBJ2-7): EPEVTQTPSHQVTQMGQEVILRCVPISNHLYFYWYRQILGQKVEFLVSFYNNEISEKSEIFDDQFSVERPDGSNFTLKIRSTKLEDSAMYFCASSEALYEQYFGPGTRLTVT.

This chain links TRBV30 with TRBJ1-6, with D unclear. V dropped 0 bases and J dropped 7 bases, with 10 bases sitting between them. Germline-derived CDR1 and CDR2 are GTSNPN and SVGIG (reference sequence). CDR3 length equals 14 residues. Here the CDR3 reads CAWSVLGRNSPLHF. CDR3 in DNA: TGTGCCTGGAGTGTACTGGGCAGAAATTCACCCCTCCACTTT.

The CDR3 here is CASSPRRGLAGRSNEQFF. CDR3 nucleotide sequence: TGTGCCAGCAGCCCGCGAAGGGGGCTAGCGGGACGTAGCAATGAGCAGTTCTTC. V gene TRBV4-2 combines with J gene TRBJ2-1; 9 nucleotides agree with TRBD2. The CDR3 is 18 residues long. V dropped 4 bases and J dropped 6; count of bases not matched to a gene: 16. Germline V gene sequence: CDR1 LGHNA, CDR2 YNFKEQ.

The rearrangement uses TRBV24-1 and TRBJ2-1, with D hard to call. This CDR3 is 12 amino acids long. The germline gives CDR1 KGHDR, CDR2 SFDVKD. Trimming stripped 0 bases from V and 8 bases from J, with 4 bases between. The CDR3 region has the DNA TGTGCCACCAGTGATTTGAGCTATGAGCAGTTCTTC. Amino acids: CATSDLSYEQFF.

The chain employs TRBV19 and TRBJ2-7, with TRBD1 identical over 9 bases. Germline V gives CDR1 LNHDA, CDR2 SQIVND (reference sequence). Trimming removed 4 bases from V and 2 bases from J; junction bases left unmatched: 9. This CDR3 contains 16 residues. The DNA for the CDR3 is TGTGCCAGTAGTACGACCGGGACAGGGACTACCTACGAGCAGTACTTC. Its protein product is CASSTTGTGTTYEQYF.

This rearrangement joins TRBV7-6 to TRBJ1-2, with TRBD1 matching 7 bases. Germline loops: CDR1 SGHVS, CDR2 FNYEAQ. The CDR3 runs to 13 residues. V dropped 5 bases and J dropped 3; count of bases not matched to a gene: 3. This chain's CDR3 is CASSLGQDYGYTF. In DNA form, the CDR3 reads TGTGCCAGCAGCCTAGGACAGGACTATGGCTACACCTTC.

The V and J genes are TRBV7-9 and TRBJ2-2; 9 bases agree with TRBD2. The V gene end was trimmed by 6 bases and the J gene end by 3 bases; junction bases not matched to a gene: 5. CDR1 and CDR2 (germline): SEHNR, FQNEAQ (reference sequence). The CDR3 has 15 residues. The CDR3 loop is CASSSGTSYTGELFF. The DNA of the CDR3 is TGTGCCAGCAGTTCCGGGACTAGCTACACCGGGGAGCTGTTTTTT.

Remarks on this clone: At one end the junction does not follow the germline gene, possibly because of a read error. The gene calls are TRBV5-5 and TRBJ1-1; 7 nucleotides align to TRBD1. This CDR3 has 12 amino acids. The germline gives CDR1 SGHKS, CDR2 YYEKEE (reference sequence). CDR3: CASSTETGSGIF. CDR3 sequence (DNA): TGTGCCAGCAGCACAGAGACAGGGAGTGGGATCTTT.

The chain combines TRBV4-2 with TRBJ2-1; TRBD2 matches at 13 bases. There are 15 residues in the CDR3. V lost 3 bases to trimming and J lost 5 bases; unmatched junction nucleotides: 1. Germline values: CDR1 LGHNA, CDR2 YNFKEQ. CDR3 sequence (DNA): TGTGCCAGCAGCCATGGACTAGCGGGAGACAATGAGCAGTTCTTC. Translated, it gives CASSHGLAGDNEQFF.